This paragraph covers one T cell receptor beta chain sequence. Grouping used clinical history reported by participants in a survey and questionnaire. With 7 bases removed from V and 0 bases from J, the gap between germline ends came to 10 bases. The CDR3 runs to 14 residues. Germline values: CDR1 LNHDA, CDR2 SQIVND (reference sequence). The data were taken from a study of blood T cell repertoires in COVID-19. About the research overall: T cells, B-cell-depleted T cells, or PBMCs provided the cDNA or gDNA that served as material.

How the authors handled the data: Amplified reference gene primers provided the basis for estimating nucleated cell counts. Repertoires were generated with immunoSEQ multiplex PCR, while TCRdb's copy carries only in-frame clones and drops some. That table supplies the V and J calls and clone size; D and trimming were determined from the DNA. The table records 200,000 to 300,000 clones, 88% of them present only once. J is TRBJ1-3 and V is TRBV19; no clear D gene. This clonotype originated in a woman between 35 and 50 years old with acute COVID-19. Sequenced: PBMCs or T cells enriched from blood (not recorded which). The CDR3 DNA reads as TGTGCCAGTACCGGGTCCCCCTCTGGAAACACCATATATTTT. Residues: CASTGSPSGNTIYF.